This T cell receptor (beta chain) was profiled in a study of cytomegalovirus exposure and HLA in healthy donors. For this clone: Antigen: not known.

It was with 60 Vbeta and 13 Jbeta primers that the PCR ran. Data came from immunoSEQ multiplex PCR; TCRdb stores just in-frame clones and leaves some out. This sample has tens of thousands of clones, with about four fifths found just once. The CDR3 runs to 15 residues. V dropped 4 bases and J dropped 7; count of bases not matched to a gene: 4. Germline CDR1 reads LNHDA; CDR2 reads SQIVND (reference sequence). Whole-study findings and limits: The Asian-associated ancestry cluster reportedly had fewer N-insertions than the approximately 700-donor mean in a later analysis. Among TCR sequences, most were rare, though some public TCRs appeared in many donors.

This clonotype originated in a female donor in good health and CMV-seronegative. Sequencing input: PBMCs. The gene calls are TRBV19 and TRBJ2-2, with TRBD1 matching 12 bases. The DNA for the CDR3 is TGTGCCAGTAGTAGGGACAGGGGGCCGGGCGGGGAGCTGTTTTTT. Residues: CASSRDRGPGGELFF. Supplemented by reference TRBV19 and TRBJ2-2, the full variable domain reads DGGITQSPKYLFRKEGQNVTLSCEQNLNHDAMYWYRQDPGQGLRLIYYSQIVNDFQKGDIAEGYSVSREKKESFPLTVTSAQKNPTAFYLCASSRDRGPGGELFFGEGSRLTVL.